This T cell receptor (beta chain) emerged from a study of T cell responses to AZD1222 COVID-19 vaccine (dated by TCRdb to 2020 to 2023). With regard to the full study: TCR sequencing covered fewer than 250 trial participants: 200 to 220 given two doses of AZD1222 and 26 given two doses of MenACWY control vaccine. Trial participants were enrolled into age subgroups of 18-55, 56-69 and 70-plus years, which contained 148, 28 and 57 TCR-sequenced participants, respectively.

The study at large found these results: Conclusions about previously exposed vaccinees were limited because only 5 or 6 AZD1222 recipients were SARS-CoV-2 seropositive at baseline. The vaccine-associated CD4 TCRs covered the entire spike protein, and the dominant responses fell in regions 160-218 and 743-854. Epitopes outside the regions mutated in the B.1.351 and B.1.1.7 variants were reportedly recognized by nearly half of the unique spike-specific TCRs. Spike-specific TCR breadth and depth rose significantly after two AZD1222 doses compared with day 0 and with MenACWY recipients. Because no samples from the day 14 peak response were available, repertoires could be characterized only after the peak T cell response. Most participants were white British and females outnumbered males, and the authors suggested that clonal diversity may have been underestimated. In the small 56-69-year group, the increase in depth fell short of significance, most likely because of low power.

The CDR3 regions of human TCRbeta chains were subjected to immunosequencing. The study's own analysis went as follows. Repertoire TCRs were matched against a reference library of SARS-CoV-2-specific TCRs generated with the MIRA antigen-specificity platform. Breadth was defined as the fraction of unique TCRs that were SARS-CoV-2-associated. Depth was defined as the fraction of total T cells that were SARS-CoV-2-associated. Using the MIRA data, each spike-specific TCR was assigned both to the spike region to which the TCR was reactive and to a CD4 or CD8 class. Log10-transformed breadth and depth values were compared by one-way ANOVA with Sidak's multiple comparisons tests. The source is immuneACCESS, and TCRdb retained only in-frame sequences with V and J called. Part of the clones is not carried over; for the studies checked, unresolved V genes explain less than half of this, and the remainder is unexplained. V, J and clone size are taken as reported in that table, and D and trimming were inferred from the DNA itself. For this sample the table gives approximately 160,000 clones, of which approximately 94% were detected only once. Of the sample, just over 5% is held by the ten largest clones.

Trimming takes 5 bases off V and 10 bases off J; junction bases not matched to a gene: 10. CDR1 is given as SEHNR and CDR2 as FQNEAQ, both from the germline V gene (reference sequence). There are 14 amino acids in the CDR3, from cysteine to phenylalanine inclusive. CDR3 DNA only is kept here, 42 bases in frame from base 1. Interpreted using the paper, the time point label stands for: about 28 days (+/-7) after the second vaccine dose. AZD1222 recipients whose second dose came at about 4 weeks and those whose second dose came at about 12 weeks were combined into one group, since spike-specific TCR depth and breadth did not differ between the two schedules. Samples from vaccinated people were obtained from the UK trials COV001 and COV002, which included a single-blind randomized controlled phase 2/3 trial of AZD1222 (ChAdOx1 nCoV-19) in healthy adults. Trial participant PBMC samples were collected at day 0 and day 28 after the second dose for TCRbeta chain sequencing.

With respect to this clone: Its specific antigen is unknown. No much larger clone is present one base from it, and per-base qualities are unavailable.

The sequence came from an adult who received the AZD1222 COVID-19 vaccine. The V and J segments used are TRBV7-9 and TRBJ2-2; TRBD1 agrees with 7 junctional bases. The sequences come from peripheral blood, collected 28 days after the second AZD1222 dose. The CDR3 reads CASSPTGYLVELFF. The bases read TGTGCCAGCAGCCCGACAGGGTACTTAGTGGAGCTGTTTTTT.